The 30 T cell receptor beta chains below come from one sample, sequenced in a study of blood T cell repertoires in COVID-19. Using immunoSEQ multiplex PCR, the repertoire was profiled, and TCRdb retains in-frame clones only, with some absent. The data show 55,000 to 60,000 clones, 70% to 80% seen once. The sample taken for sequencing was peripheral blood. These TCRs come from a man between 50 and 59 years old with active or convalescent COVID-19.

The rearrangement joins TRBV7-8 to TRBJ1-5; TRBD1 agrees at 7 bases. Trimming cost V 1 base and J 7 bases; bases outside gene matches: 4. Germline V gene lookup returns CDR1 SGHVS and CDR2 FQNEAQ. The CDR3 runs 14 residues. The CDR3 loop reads CASSLVPRGQPQHF. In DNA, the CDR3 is TGTGCCAGCAGCTTAGTCCCCAGGGGGCAGCCCCAGCATTTT.

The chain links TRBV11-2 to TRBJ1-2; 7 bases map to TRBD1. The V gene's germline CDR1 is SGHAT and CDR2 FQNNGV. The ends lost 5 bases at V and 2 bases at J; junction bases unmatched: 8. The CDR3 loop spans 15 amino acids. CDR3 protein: CASSREVQGNYGYTF. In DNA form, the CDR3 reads TGTGCCAGCAGCAGAGAAGTACAGGGGAACTATGGCTACACCTTC.

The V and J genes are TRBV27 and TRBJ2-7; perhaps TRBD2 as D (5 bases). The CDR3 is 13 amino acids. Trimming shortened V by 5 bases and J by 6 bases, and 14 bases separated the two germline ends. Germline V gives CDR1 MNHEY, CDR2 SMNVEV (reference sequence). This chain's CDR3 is CASSRLASGEQYF. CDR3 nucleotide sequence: TGTGCCAGCAGTCGGCTAGCATCGGGCGAGCAGTACTTC.

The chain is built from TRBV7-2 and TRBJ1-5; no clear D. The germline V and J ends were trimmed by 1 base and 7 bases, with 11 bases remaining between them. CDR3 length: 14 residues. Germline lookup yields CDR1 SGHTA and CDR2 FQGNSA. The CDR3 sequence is CASSLEVGWQPQHF. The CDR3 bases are TGTGCCAGCAGCTTAGAGGTGGGCTGGCAGCCCCAGCATTTT.

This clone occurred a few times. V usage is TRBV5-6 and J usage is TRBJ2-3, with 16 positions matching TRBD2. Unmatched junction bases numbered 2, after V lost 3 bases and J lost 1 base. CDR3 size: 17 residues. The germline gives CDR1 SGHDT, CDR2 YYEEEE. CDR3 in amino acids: CASSSGTSGGGTDTQYF. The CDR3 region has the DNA TGTGCCAGCAGCTCCGGGACTAGCGGGGGGGGCACAGATACGCAGTATTTT.

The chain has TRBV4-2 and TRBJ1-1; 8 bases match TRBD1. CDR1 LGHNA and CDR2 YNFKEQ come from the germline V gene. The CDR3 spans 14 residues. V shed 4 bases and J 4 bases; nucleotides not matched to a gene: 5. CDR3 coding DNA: TGTGCCAGCAGCCTAGACAGGGGAATCACTGAAGCTTTCTTT. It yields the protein CASSLDRGITEAFF.

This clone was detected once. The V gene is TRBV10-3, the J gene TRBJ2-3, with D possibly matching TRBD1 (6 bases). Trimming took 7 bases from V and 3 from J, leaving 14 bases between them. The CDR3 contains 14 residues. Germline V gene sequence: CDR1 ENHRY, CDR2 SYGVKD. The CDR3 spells CAITQGRGTDTQYF. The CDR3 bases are TGTGCCATCACACAGGGTCGTGGGACAGATACGCAGTATTTT.

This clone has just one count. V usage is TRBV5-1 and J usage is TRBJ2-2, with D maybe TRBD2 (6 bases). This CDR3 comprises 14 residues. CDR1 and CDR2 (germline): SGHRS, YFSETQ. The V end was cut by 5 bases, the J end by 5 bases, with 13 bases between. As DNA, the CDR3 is TGCGCCAGCAGACGGGAGTATGATACCGGGGAGCTGTTTTTT. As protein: CASRREYDTGELFF.

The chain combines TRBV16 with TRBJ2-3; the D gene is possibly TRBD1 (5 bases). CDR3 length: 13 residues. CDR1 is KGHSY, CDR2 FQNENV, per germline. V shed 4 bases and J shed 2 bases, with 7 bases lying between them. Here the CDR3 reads CASSRQFTDTQYF. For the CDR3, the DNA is TGTGCCAGCAGCCGACAGTTCACAGATACGCAGTATTTT.

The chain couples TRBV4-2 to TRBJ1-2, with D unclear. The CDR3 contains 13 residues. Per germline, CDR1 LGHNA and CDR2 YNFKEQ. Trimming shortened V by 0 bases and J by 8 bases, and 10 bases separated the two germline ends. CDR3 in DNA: TGTGCCAGCAGCCAAGAAACAGTCAAGGGCTACACCTTC. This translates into CASSQETVKGYTF.

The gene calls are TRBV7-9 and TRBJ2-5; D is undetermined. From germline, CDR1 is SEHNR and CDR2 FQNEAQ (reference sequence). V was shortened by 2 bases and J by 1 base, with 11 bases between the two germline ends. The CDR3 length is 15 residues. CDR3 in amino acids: CASSLPITRQETQYF. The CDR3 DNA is TGTGCCAGCAGCTTACCCATAACTCGCCAAGAGACCCAGTACTTC.

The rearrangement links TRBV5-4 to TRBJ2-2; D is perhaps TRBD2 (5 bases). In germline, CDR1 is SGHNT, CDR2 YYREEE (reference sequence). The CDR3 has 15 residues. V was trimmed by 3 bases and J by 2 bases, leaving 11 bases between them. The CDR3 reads CASSSKSGNTGELFF. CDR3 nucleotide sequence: TGTGCCAGCAGCTCCAAGAGCGGCAACACCGGGGAGCTGTTTTTT.

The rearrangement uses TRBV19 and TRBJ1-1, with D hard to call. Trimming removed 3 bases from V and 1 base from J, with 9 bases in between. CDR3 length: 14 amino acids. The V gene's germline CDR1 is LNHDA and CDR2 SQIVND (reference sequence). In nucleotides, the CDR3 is TGTGCCAGTAGTATTTTCGGTGCGAACACTGAAGCTTTCTTT. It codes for CASSIFGANTEAFF.

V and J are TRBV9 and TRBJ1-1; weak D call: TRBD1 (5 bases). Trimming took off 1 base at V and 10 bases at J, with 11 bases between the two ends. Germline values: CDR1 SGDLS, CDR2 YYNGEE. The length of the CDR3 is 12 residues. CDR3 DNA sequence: TGTGCCAGCAGCGTAAACAGGTTGGCAGCTTTCTTT. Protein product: CASSVNRLAAFF.

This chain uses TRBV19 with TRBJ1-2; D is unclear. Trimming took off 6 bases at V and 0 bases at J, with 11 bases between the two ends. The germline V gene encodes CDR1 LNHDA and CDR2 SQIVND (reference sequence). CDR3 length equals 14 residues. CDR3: CASREAPANYGYTF. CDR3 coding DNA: TGTGCCAGTAGGGAGGCGCCAGCTAACTATGGCTACACCTTC.

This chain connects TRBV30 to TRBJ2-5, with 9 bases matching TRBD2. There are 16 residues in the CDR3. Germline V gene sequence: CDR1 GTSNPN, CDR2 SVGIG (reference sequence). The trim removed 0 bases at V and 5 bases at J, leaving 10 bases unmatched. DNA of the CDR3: TGTGCCTGGAGTGTGGGTAGCGGGAGAAGAGGGGAGACCCAGTACTTC. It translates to CAWSVGSGRRGETQYF.

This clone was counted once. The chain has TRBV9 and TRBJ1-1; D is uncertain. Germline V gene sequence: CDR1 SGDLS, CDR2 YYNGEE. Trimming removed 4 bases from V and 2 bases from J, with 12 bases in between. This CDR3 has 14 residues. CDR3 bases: TGTGCCAGCAGCCGAGGACGGGGAAACACTGAAGCTTTCTTT. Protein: CASSRGRGNTEAFF.

As DNA, the CDR3 is TGTGCCAGTAGGCTCCGGGACTGGGGCTCTGGAAACACCATATATTTT. Protein: CASRLRDWGSGNTIYF. The chain carries TRBV19 and TRBJ1-3; D may be TRBD1 (5 bases). This CDR3 region has 16 residues. Trimming removed 6 bases from V and 0 bases from J, with 15 bases in between. Germline V gives CDR1 LNHDA, CDR2 SQIVND (reference sequence).

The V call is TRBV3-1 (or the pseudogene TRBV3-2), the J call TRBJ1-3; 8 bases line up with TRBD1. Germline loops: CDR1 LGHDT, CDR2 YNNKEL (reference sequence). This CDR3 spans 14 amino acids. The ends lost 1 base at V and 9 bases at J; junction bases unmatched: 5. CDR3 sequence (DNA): TGTGCCAGCAGCCAAGCCTGGACAGGGAGCACCATATATTTT. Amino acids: CASSQAWTGSTIYF.

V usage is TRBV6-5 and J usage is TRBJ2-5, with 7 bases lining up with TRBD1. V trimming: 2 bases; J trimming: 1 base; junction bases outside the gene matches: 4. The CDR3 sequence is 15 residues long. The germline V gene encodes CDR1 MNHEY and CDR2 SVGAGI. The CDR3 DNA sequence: TGTGCCAGCAGTTACGCCGGGACAGTCCAAGAGACCCAGTACTTC. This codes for CASSYAGTVQETQYF.

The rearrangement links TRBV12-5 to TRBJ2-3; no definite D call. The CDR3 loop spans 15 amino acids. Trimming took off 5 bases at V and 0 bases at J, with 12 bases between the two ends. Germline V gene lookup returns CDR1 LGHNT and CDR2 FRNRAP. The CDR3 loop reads CASGSRRSSTDTQYF. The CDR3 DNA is TGTGCTAGTGGTAGCCGTAGATCTAGCACAGATACGCAGTATTTT.

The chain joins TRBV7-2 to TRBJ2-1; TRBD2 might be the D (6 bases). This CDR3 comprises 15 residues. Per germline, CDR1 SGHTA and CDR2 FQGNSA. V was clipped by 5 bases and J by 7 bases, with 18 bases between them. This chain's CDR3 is CASSPGGTVLNEQFF. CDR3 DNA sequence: TGTGCCAGCAGCCCTGGGGGGACTGTGTTGAATGAGCAGTTCTTC.

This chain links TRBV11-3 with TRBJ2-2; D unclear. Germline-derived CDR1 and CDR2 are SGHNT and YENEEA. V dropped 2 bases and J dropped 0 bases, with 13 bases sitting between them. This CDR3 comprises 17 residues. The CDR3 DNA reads TGTGCCAGCAGCTTAAGTTATCGCAGATCGAACACCGGGGAGCTGTTTTTT. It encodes CASSLSYRRSNTGELFF.

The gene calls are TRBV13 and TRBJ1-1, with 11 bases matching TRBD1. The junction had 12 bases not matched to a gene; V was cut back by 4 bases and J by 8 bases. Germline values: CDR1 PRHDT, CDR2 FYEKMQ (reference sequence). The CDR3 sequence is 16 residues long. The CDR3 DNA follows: TGTGCCAGCAGCTCCAGGACAGGGGGCTATCAAATCGAAGCTTTCTTT. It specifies CASSSRTGGYQIEAFF.

The CDR3 DNA sequence: TGTGCCAGCAGCCCACAGACAGGGGAGGAGACCCAGTACTTC. Its protein is CASSPQTGEETQYF. This chain connects TRBV3-1 (or the pseudogene TRBV3-2) to TRBJ2-5, with 8 bases aligning to TRBD1. This CDR3 contains 14 residues. Trimming at V came to 4 bases and at J to 5 bases, leaving 6 bases not matched to a gene. Germline-derived CDR1 and CDR2 are LGHDT and YNNKEL (reference sequence).

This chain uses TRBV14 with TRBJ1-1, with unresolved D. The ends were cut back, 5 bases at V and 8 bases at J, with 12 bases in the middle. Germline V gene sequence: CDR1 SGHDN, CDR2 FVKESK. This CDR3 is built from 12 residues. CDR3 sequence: CASSGGPREAFF. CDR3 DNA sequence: TGTGCCAGCAGCGGAGGCCCCCGGGAAGCTTTCTTT. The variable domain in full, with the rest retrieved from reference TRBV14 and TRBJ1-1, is EAGVTQFPSHSVIEKGQTVTLRCDPISGHDNLYWYRRVMGKEIKFLLHFVKESKQDESGMPNNRFLAERTGGTYSTLKVQPAELEDSGVYFCASSGGPREAFFGQGTRLTVV.

CDR3 residues: CASSEGSRAQETQYF. CDR3 DNA sequence: TGCGCCAGCAGTGAGGGGTCCAGGGCCCAAGAGACCCAGTACTTC. This rearrangement joins TRBV10-1 to TRBJ2-5, with D perhaps TRBD1 (5 bases). With 2 bases removed from V and 1 base from J, the gap between germline ends came to 11 bases. This CDR3 is built from 15 residues. The V gene's germline CDR1 is WNHNN and CDR2 SYGVQD (reference sequence).

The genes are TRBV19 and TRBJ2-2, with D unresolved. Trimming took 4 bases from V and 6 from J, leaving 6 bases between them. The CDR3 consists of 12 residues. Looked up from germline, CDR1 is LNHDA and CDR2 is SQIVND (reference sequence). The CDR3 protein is CASSTRSGELFF. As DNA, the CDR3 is TGTGCCAGTAGTACCCGTTCCGGGGAGCTGTTTTTT.

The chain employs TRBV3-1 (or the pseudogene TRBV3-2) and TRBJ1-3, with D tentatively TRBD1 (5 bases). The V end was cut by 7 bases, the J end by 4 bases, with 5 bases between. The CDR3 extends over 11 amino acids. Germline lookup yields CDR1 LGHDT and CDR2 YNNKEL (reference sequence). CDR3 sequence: CASNRGNTIYF. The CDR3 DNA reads TGTGCCAGCAACAGGGGAAACACCATATATTTT.

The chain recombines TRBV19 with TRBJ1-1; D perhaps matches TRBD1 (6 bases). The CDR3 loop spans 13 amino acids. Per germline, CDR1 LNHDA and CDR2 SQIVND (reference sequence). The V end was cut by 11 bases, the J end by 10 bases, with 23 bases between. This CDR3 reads CARQGGAGVAAFF. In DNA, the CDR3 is TGTGCCCGCCAAGGGGGGGCGGGGGTGGCAGCTTTCTTT.